Following are 24 T cell receptor beta chains from one sample sequenced in a study of T cell clonality in common variable immunodeficiency. Findings and caveats of the study: In common variable immunodeficiency, TCR beta chains reportedly carried fewer deletions and N-nucleotide insertions.

The data were produced by immunoSEQ multiplex PCR, yet TCRdb's version contains in-frame clones alone and is incomplete. The repertoire consists of about 28,000 clones, none detected only once. Antigens for these TCRs are unknown. The sequencing sample was made of peripheral blood mononuclear cells. The source is a human donor with common variable immunodeficiency.

This clone was counted many times. One end of the junction does not line up with germline, which may come from a read error. Read data end 3 residues before the CDR3 end; the end is taken from the germline J gene. The rearrangement links TRBV4-2 to TRBJ2-3; 7 bases line up with TRBD1. CDR3 length: 14 amino acids. Germline V gives CDR1 LGHNA, CDR2 YNFKEQ. The CDR3 bases that were read are TGCGCCAGCAGCGAGGGACAGAGGGCAGATACG. Translation gives CASSEGQRADT. In full, the CDR3 reads CASSEGQRADTQYF.

As to this clone: The read comes to an end 3 residues before the CDR3 does, leaving the germline J gene to fill in the end. The V gene is TRBV6-1, the J gene TRBJ1-1; D perhaps matches TRBD1 (5 bases). Germline V gene lookup returns CDR1 MNHNS and CDR2 SASEGT. CDR3 length equals 17 residues. V was clipped by 1 base and J by 1 base, with 16 bases between them. The part of the CDR3 DNA that was read is TGTGCCAGCAGTGAAGAGGTAGTGGGACTCCGGAACACTGAA. It translates to CASSEEVVGLRNTE. The CDR3 as a whole reads CASSEEVVGLRNTEAFF.

The CDR3 sequence: CASSLREGETQYF. CDR3 bases read: TGTGCCAGCAGCTTAAGGGAGGGGGAGACC. The chain is built from TRBV7-3 and TRBJ2-5; 7 nucleotides align to TRBD2. The sequenced fragment ends 3 residues before the CDR3 boundary, so the rest is inferred from the germline J gene. Germline assignment: CDR1 SGHTA and CDR2 FQGTGA. V shed 1 base, J shed 5 bases, and the junction held 1 base outside the gene matches. This CDR3 is 13 amino acids long.

This clone was observed many times. The read terminates 3 residues before the CDR3 end, so the remaining end is supplied by the germline J gene. The V call is TRBV7-6, the J call TRBJ1-1, with D hard to call. Germline V gives CDR1 SGHVS, CDR2 FNYEAQ. Trimming took off 3 bases at V and 2 bases at J, with 7 bases between the two ends. This CDR3 has 13 amino acids. CDR3 loop: CASSFSGNTEAFF. The covered CDR3 bases are TGTGCCAGCAGCTTTAGTGGTAACACTGAA. Variable domain in full (rest from reference TRBV7-6 and TRBJ1-1): GAGVSQSPRYKVTKRGQDVALRCDPISGHVSLYWYRQALGQGPEFLTYFNYEAQQDKSGLPNDRFSAERPEGSISTLTIQRTEQRDSAMYRCASSFSGNTEAFFGQGTRLTVV.

In its sample, this clone was seen many times. Read coverage stops 3 residues before the CDR3 terminus; the germline J gene supplies the remainder. V usage is TRBV10-3 and J usage is TRBJ2-1; TRBD1 matches 8 bases. Germline V CDR1 and CDR2: ENHRY, SYGVKD. The CDR3 is made up of 18 amino acids. J lost 6 bases, V lost 0 bases, and 13 bases had no gene match. The sequenced CDR3 bases are TGTGCCATCAGTGAGTCAATTTTCCGCCAGGGGGCCCCCAATGAG. Translated, it gives CAISESIFRQGAPNE. The entire CDR3 reads CAISESIFRQGAPNEQFF.

This clone was observed a few times. The read ends 3 residues early relative to the CDR3; the germline J gene fills the gap. J is TRBJ2-1 and V is TRBV7-6; tentatively, D is TRBD2 (5 bases). The length of the CDR3 is 16 residues. V lost 0 bases and J lost 4, with 13 bases in between. CDR1 is SGHVS and CDR2 is FNYEAQ in the germline V gene. Incomplete CDR3 DNA: TGTGCCAGCAGCTTAGCGCCCAGCGGTAGTTACAATGAG. This sequence encodes CASSLAPSGSYNE. The whole CDR3 sequence reads CASSLAPSGSYNEQFF. Full variable domain (rest looked up from reference TRBV7-6 and TRBJ2-1): GAGVSQSPRYKVTKRGQDVALRCDPISGHVSLYWYRQALGQGPEFLTYFNYEAQQDKSGLPNDRFSAERPEGSISTLTIQRTEQRDSAMYRCASSLAPSGSYNEQFFGPGTRLTVL.

A few counts support this clone. The read terminates 3 residues ahead of where the CDR3 ends, so the germline J gene completes it. This chain links TRBV19 with TRBJ2-7, with D possibly TRBD1 on 6 matching bases. Germline V gene data show CDR1 as LNHDA and CDR2 as SQIVND (reference sequence). The CDR3 covers 14 residues. Trimming left V 0 bases short and J 2 bases short, with 8 bases between. CDR3 sequence: CASSIEGTPYEQYF. The covered CDR3 bases are TGTGCCAGTAGTATAGAAGGGACACCCTACGAG.

Worth noting for this clone: Coverage ceases 3 residues before the CDR3 finishes, and the germline J gene fills in the end. The chain recombines TRBV13 with TRBJ1-2; a weak D match, TRBD1 (5 bases). The germline CDR1 and CDR2 sequences are PRHDT and FYEKMQ (reference sequence). The ends were cut back, 3 bases at V and 0 bases at J, with 11 bases in the middle. The CDR3 has 15 residues. The CDR3 loop reads CASSFQGSTNYGYTF. The CDR3 bases that were read are TGTGCCAGCAGCTTCCAGGGCTCGACTAACTATGGC.

In its sample, this clone was seen a few times. Read sequence stops 3 residues before the CDR3 end, and the germline J gene provides the missing end. The chain carries TRBV11-3 and TRBJ2-7, with TRBD2 identical over 9 bases. J was trimmed by 1 base and V by 2 bases; bases with no gene match: 0. The CDR3 length is 14 residues. Germline V gene lookup returns CDR1 SGHNT and CDR2 YENEEA. CDR3 loop: CASSLTSGSYEQYF. The CDR3 DNA, read in part, is TGTGCCAGCAGCTTAACTAGCGGGTCCTACGAG.

This clone was seen repeatedly, ten times or more. The read comes to an end 3 residues before the CDR3 does, leaving the germline J gene to fill in the end. The chain links TRBV9 to TRBJ1-5; 8 bases line up with TRBD1. The CDR3 loop spans 14 amino acids. CDR1 is SGDLS and CDR2 is YYNGEE in the germline V gene. Trimming cost V 4 bases and J 2 bases; bases outside gene matches: 2. CDR3 bases read: TGTGCCAGCAGCCCGACAGGGGGCAATCAGCCC. Residues: CASSPTGGNQP. The whole CDR3 sequence reads CASSPTGGNQPQHF.

This clone was seen repeatedly, ten times or more. The read finishes 3 residues shy of the CDR3 end, and the germline J gene is used to complete it. V usage is TRBV6-2 or TRBV6-3 and J usage is TRBJ1-1, with D perhaps TRBD1 (6 bases). V was clipped by 2 bases and J by 1 base, with 8 bases between them. CDR1 is MNHEY and CDR2 is SVGEGT in the germline V gene. This CDR3 spans 14 amino acids. CDR3 DNA (partial): TGTGCCAGCAGTTACGGGACACCGAACACTGAA. Encoded protein: CASSYGTPNTE. The CDR3, in full, reads CASSYGTPNTEAFF.

In regard to this clone: The read terminates 3 residues before the CDR3 end, so the remaining end is supplied by the germline J gene. The V gene is TRBV5-1, the J gene TRBJ2-1; tentatively, D is TRBD1 (6 bases). The CDR3 loop spans 14 amino acids. V was shortened by 3 bases and J by 7 bases, with 14 bases between the two germline ends. The germline gives CDR1 SGHRS, CDR2 YFSETQ. CDR3 sequence: CASSSSTGTNEQFF. The sequenced part of the CDR3 DNA is TGCGCCAGCAGCTCCTCTACAGGGACGAATGAG. Together with reference TRBV5-1 and TRBJ2-1, the CDR3 gives the full variable domain: KAGVTQTPRYLIKTRGQQVTLSCSPISGHRSVSWYQQTPGQGLQFLFEYFSETQRNKGNFPGRFSGRQFSNSRSEMNVSTLELGDSALYLCASSSSTGTNEQFFGPGTRLTVL.

This clone was counted a few times. An end of the junction does not agree with germline; a read error may underlie this. The missing CDR3 end, 3 residues past where the read stops, is filled in from the germline J gene. This rearrangement joins TRBV7-9 to TRBJ2-7; D call uncertain. The germline V gene encodes CDR1 SEHNR and CDR2 FQNEAQ (reference sequence). This CDR3 is 12 amino acids long. The CDR3 loop is CSSSRRHDEQYF. Incomplete CDR3 DNA: TGTTCCAGCAGCAGACGACATGACGAG.

A few counts support this clone. The read falls 3 residues short of the CDR3 end, and the missing part is taken from the germline J gene. The chain couples TRBV6-2 or TRBV6-3 to TRBJ2-1, with 10 bases fitting TRBD1. The CDR3 runs to 16 residues. Per the germline V gene, CDR1 is MNHEY and CDR2 is SVGEGT. Trimming took 4 bases from V and 0 from J; bases not matched to a gene: 3. CDR3 amino acids: CASSFRTGGSYNEQFF. The CDR3 bases that were read are TGTGCCAGCAGTTTCAGGACAGGGGGCTCCTACAATGAG.

This clone was detected only a few times. The read terminates 3 residues before the CDR3 end, so the remaining end is supplied by the germline J gene. The chain combines TRBV20-1 with TRBJ1-6, with 8 bases that match TRBD1. Per germline, CDR1 DFQATT and CDR2 SNEGSKA (reference sequence). This CDR3 comprises 14 residues. J was trimmed by 7 bases and V by 3 bases; bases with no gene match: 5. This CDR3 is CSARRTGRNSPLHF. The sequenced part of the CDR3 DNA is TGCAGTGCTAGGAGGACAGGGAGGAATTCACCC.

This clone was counted only a few times. This chain's CDR3 is CASSLVGYGANVLTF. The sequenced part of the CDR3 DNA is TGTGCCAGCAGCTTAGTCGGGTACGGGGCCAACGTC. The chain employs TRBV7-9 and TRBJ2-6; D is ambiguous. The read ends 3 residues before the CDR3 terminus; that terminus is restored from the germline J gene. V was shortened by 1 base and J by 4 bases, with 8 bases between the two germline ends. This CDR3 comprises 15 residues. CDR1 and CDR2 from the germline V gene are SEHNR and FQNEAQ (reference sequence).

This clone was picked up many times. The read is 3 residues too short to cover the CDR3 end, so that end is filled in from the germline J gene. This chain links TRBV7-8 with TRBJ2-1; a weak D match, TRBD2 (5 bases). The V and J ends lost 4 bases and 4 bases respectively, with 14 bases between them. The V gene's germline CDR1 is SGHVS and CDR2 FQNEAQ. This CDR3 region has 15 residues. The covered CDR3 bases are TGTGCCAGCAGCTCCATGAGGACTTCATACAATGAG. Translation: CASSSMRTSYNE. The whole CDR3 region reads CASSSMRTSYNEQFF.

Worth noting for this clone: The read is 3 residues too short to cover the CDR3 end, so that end is filled in from the germline J gene. The rearrangement joins TRBV11-2 to TRBJ2-7; weak D call: TRBD1 (5 bases). The V end lost 0 bases, the J end lost 2 bases, and 11 bases lay between the germline ends. The length of the CDR3 is 15 residues. Germline V gives CDR1 SGHAT, CDR2 FQNNGV. The CDR3 reads CASSLDRGRAYEQYF. The CDR3 DNA, read in part, is TGTGCCAGCAGCTTAGATCGTGGCAGGGCCTACGAG. Complete variable domain (other parts from reference TRBV11-2 and TRBJ2-7): EAGVAQSPRYKIIEKRQSVAFWCNPISGHATLYWYQQILGQGPKLLIQFQNNGVVDDSQLPKDRFSAERLKGVDSTLKIQPAKLEDSAVYLCASSLDRGRAYEQYFGPGTRLTVT.

This clone was observed at least ten times. The CDR3 end falls 3 residues outside the read, so it is completed with the germline J gene. The chain joins TRBV5-1 to TRBJ1-1; 9 nucleotides line up with TRBD1. Germline trimming cut 1 base from V and 2 bases from J; bases unmatched to any gene: 3. Germline-derived CDR1 and CDR2 are SGHRS and YFSETQ. The CDR3 loop spans 15 amino acids. The DNA read from the CDR3 is TGCGCCAGCAGCTTGCAGACAGGGGGAAACACTGAA. This translates into CASSLQTGGNTE. In full, the CDR3 is CASSLQTGGNTEAFF. Full variable domain (outside the CDR3, taken from reference TRBV5-1 and TRBJ1-1): KAGVTQTPRYLIKTRGQQVTLSCSPISGHRSVSWYQQTPGQGLQFLFEYFSETQRNKGNFPGRFSGRQFSNSRSEMNVSTLELGDSALYLCASSLQTGGNTEAFFGQGTRLTVV.

This clone appeared many times. The CDR3 end is not reached by the read, which stops 3 residues before it; the germline J gene fills it in. This chain links TRBV11-2 with TRBJ2-5, with TRBD1 as a possible D gene (5 bases). Germline-derived CDR1 and CDR2 are SGHAT and FQNNGV. V dropped 1 base and J dropped 4 bases, with 10 bases sitting between them. This CDR3 has 14 amino acids. The DNA read from the CDR3 is TGTGCCAGCAGCTTAGTTCTGGGGCGAGAGACC. It is translated as CASSLVLGRET. The entire CDR3 protein is CASSLVLGRETQYF.

This clone occurred many times. The CDR3 end lies 3 residues beyond the end of the read and is filled in from the germline J gene. V and J are TRBV6-2 or TRBV6-3 and TRBJ2-3; 7 bases are a match to TRBD2. Trimming took 6 bases from V and 1 from J; bases not matched to a gene: 10. There are 16 residues in the CDR3. CDR1 is MNHEY, CDR2 SVGEGT, per germline. The DNA read from the CDR3 is TGTGCCAGCAGCCTTTTCTTAGCGGGTGGCACAGATACG. Protein: CASSLFLAGGTDT. The full CDR3 sequence reads CASSLFLAGGTDTQYF.

Remarks on this clone: The missing CDR3 end, 3 residues past where the read stops, is filled in from the germline J gene. The J gene is TRBJ1-1, the V gene TRBV5-1, with D tentatively TRBD1 (5 bases). Trimming pared 1 base from V and 4 bases from J, leaving 17 bases between. Germline assignment: CDR1 SGHRS and CDR2 YFSETQ. This CDR3 region has 16 residues. The CDR3 protein is CASSLRARADGTEAFF. CDR3 bases read: TGCGCCAGCAGCTTGCGGGCCAGGGCTGACGGCACTGAA. The complete variable domain, with remaining parts taken from reference TRBV5-1 and TRBJ1-1, reads KAGVTQTPRYLIKTRGQQVTLSCSPISGHRSVSWYQQTPGQGLQFLFEYFSETQRNKGNFPGRFSGRQFSNSRSEMNVSTLELGDSALYLCASSLRARADGTEAFFGQGTRLTVV.

This clone was counted at least ten times. The read ends 3 residues before the CDR3 terminus; that terminus is restored from the germline J gene. This chain uses TRBV30 with TRBJ2-1; D unresolved. V was shortened by 0 bases and J by 6 bases, with 9 bases between the two germline ends. There are 13 residues in the CDR3. CDR1 and CDR2 (germline): GTSNPN, SVGIG (reference sequence). The CDR3 is CAWSVWHPNEQFF. The sequenced CDR3 bases are TGTGCCTGGAGTGTCTGGCACCCCAATGAG.

This clone was seen a few times. The missing CDR3 end, 3 residues past where the read stops, is filled in from the germline J gene. The chain is built from TRBV19 and TRBJ2-5; 8 bases line up with TRBD2. V gave up 3 bases and J gave up 7 bases; unmatched junction bases: 10. This CDR3 contains 15 residues. Germline loops: CDR1 LNHDA, CDR2 SQIVND (reference sequence). CDR3 sequence: CASSISGESGGTQYF. The sequenced CDR3 bases are TGTGCCAGTAGTATTAGCGGGGAAAGCGGGGGGACC.